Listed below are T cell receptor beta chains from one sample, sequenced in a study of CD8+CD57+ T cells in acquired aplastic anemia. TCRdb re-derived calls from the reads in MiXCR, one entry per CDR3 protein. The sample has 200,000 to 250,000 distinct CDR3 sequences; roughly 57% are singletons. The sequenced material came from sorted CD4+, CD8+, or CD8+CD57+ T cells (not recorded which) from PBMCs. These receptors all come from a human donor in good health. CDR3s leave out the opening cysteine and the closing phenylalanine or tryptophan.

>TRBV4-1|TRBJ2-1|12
ASSQERGMETQF
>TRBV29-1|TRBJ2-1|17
SVDIDSARGLSEYNEQF
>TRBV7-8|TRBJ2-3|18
ASSIYLCSGDTKDTDTQY
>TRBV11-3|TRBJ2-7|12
ASSPGTGMYEQY
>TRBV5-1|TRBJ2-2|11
ASSPIGTGELF
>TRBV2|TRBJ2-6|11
ASSERGANVLT
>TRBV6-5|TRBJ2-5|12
ASSYADRVETQY
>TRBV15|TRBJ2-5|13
ATSEEWGLEETQY
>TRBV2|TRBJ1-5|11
AGHRGPNQPQH
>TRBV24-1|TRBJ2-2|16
ATSDSLGRTGNTGELF
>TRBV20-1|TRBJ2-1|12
SAETSTTPREWF
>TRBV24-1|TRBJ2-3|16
ATSAQFQGEIHTDTQY
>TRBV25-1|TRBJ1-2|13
ASSFTPPGPDGYT
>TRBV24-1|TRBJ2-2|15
ATSENPNNRGRGELF
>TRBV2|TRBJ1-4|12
ASSGGRADEKLF
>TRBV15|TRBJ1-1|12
ATSRDWKDTEAF
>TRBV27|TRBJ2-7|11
ASSLLVDYEQY
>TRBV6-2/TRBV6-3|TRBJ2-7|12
ASTTSGGSYEQY
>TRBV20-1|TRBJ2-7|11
SANARNSYEQY
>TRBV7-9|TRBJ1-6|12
ASRWDGENSPLH
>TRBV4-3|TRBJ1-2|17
ASSQANVRGEQANYGYT
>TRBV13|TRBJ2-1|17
ASSLAMEGARGSYNEQF
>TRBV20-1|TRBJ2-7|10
SAKGQVNEQY
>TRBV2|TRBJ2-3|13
ASSEAISSTDTQY
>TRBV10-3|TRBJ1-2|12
AISETALNYGYT
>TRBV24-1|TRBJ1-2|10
ATSDHSYGYT
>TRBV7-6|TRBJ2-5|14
ASSLARSGDQETQY
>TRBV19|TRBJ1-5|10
ASSALNQPQH
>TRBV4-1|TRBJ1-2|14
ASSQDRAGYSYGYT
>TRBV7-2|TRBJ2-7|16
ASSLRGTSGGFSYEQY
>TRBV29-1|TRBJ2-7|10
SAEGASYEQY
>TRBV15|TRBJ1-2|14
ATSGRGEGGYFGYT
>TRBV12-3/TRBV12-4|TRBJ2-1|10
ASSLGGSKQF
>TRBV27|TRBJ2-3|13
ASSLSSGGGDTQY
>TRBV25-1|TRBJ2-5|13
ASSEYRGAEETQY
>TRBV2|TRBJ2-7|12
ASSGGQGWVEQY
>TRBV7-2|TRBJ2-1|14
ASSLGRGYPGNEQF
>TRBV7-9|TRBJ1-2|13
ASSGQGPLSSGNT
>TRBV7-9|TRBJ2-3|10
ASRYLADTQY
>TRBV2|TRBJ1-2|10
ASSDIQYGYT
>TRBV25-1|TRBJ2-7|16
ASSMGVGSDSGSYEQY
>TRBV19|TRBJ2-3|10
ASSISSNTQY
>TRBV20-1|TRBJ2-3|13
SARDLKGLTDTQY
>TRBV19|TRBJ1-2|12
ASSGDRGTYGYT
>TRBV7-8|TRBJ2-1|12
ASSDGGPYNEQF
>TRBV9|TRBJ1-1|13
ACSVDGSGGTEAF
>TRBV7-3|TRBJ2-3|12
ASSLRASTDTQY
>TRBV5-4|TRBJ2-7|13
ASSMPGTGSPEQY
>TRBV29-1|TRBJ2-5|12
SGEWAGGQETQY
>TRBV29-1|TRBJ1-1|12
SVDGQGGNTEAF
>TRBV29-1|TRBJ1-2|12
SYSSRTAYYGYT
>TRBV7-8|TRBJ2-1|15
ASTLREWGGLYNEQF
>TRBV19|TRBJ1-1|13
ASTGAHLGRTEAF
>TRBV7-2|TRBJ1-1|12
ASSFRTENTEAF
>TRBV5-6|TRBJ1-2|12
ASSPRGIGYGYT
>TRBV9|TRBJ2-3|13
ASSAGYRDTDTQY
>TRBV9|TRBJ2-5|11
ASSARTGETQY
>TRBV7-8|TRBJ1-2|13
ASSPEGGAIYGYT
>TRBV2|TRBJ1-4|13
ASSESGGRGEKLF